Described below is a single T cell receptor beta chain sequence and its context. Its antigen is currently unknown. Through template switching, a universal primer site was introduced, and the cDNA contained unique molecular identifiers. MiXCR, applied by TCRdb to the 5' RACE reads, yields one record per CDR3 protein. The table lists about 240,000 distinct CDR3 sequences, roughly a tenth of them singletons. This sample is part of a study of identical twins. Study-level points and caveats: Twin pairs' shared out-of-frame alpha sequences were enriched in low generation probability.

This clonotype was sampled from a man between 50 and 59 years old in good health. The specimen was memory T cells sorted from blood.

The CDR3 is CASSFGLSSYNEQFF. The CDR3, as DNA: TGTGCCAGCAGCTTTGGACTCAGCTCCTACAATGAGCAGTTCTTC. The chain joins TRBV7-8 to TRBJ2-1; TRBD2 is a possible D gene (5 bases). CDR1 and CDR2 (germline): SGHVS, FQNEAQ. V dropped 3 bases and J dropped 0 bases, with 9 bases sitting between them. The CDR3 covers 15 residues.